A selection of T cell receptor beta chains follows, all from one sample in a study of beta chain features in type 1 diabetes. Some clones are missing from TCRdb's copy, which holds only in-frame ones; the method was immunoSEQ multiplex PCR. This table has around 250,000 clones, around 24% appearing once. The sample comprised naive CD4+ T cells from blood. Source of these receptors: a woman aged 25 to 39 with type 1 diabetes. CDR3s include the opening cysteine and the closing phenylalanine or tryptophan. The D gene is left open where the match is weak. A clone size is listed for some rows: how often the clone was seen (once, few, many), or a class if it is expanded.

clone_size: NA; j_call: TRBJ2-1; v_call: TRBV10-3; d_call: TRBD2; cdr3_aa: CAIAGTSILSEQFF; cdr3_nt: TGTGCCATCGCTGGGACTAGTATCCTTAGTGAGCAGTTCTTC
clone_size: NA; j_call: TRBJ2-1; v_call: TRBV5-4; d_call: NA; cdr3_aa: CASSSKSSYNEQFF; cdr3_nt: TGTGCCAGCAGCTCAAAGAGCTCCTACAATGAGCAGTTCTTC
clone_size: NA; j_call: TRBJ2-1; v_call: TRBV30; d_call: NA; cdr3_aa: CAWSVGGQYNEQFF; cdr3_nt: TGTGCCTGGAGTGTAGGCGGTCAGTACAATGAGCAGTTCTTC
clone_size: few; j_call: TRBJ1-1; v_call: TRBV29-1; d_call: NA; cdr3_aa: CSVDKAGGNTEAFF; cdr3_nt: TGCAGCGTTGATAAGGCGGGGGGGAACACTGAAGCTTTCTTT
clone_size: few; j_call: TRBJ2-7; v_call: TRBV19; d_call: TRBD2; cdr3_aa: CASSREGLAVYEQYF; cdr3_nt: TGTGCCAGTAGTAGAGAAGGACTAGCGGTCTACGAGCAGTACTTC
clone_size: NA; j_call: TRBJ2-1; v_call: TRBV9; d_call: NA; cdr3_aa: CASSVNRVGEQFF; cdr3_nt: TGTGCCAGCAGCGTAAACAGGGTCGGTGAGCAGTTCTTC
clone_size: NA; j_call: TRBJ1-3; v_call: TRBV4-1; d_call: TRBD1; cdr3_aa: CASSQGTGDGNTIYF; cdr3_nt: TGCGCCAGCAGCCAAGGGACAGGGGATGGAAACACCATATATTTT
clone_size: few; j_call: TRBJ2-3; v_call: TRBV7-3; d_call: TRBD1; cdr3_aa: CASSKMTGSIAQYF; cdr3_nt: TGTGCCAGCAGTAAAATGACAGGGTCGATTGCGCAGTATTTT
clone_size: few; j_call: TRBJ2-7; v_call: TRBV29-1; d_call: TRBD2; cdr3_aa: CSVEMVSGSAYEQYF; cdr3_nt: TGCAGCGTTGAAATGGTTAGCGGGAGTGCGTACGAGCAGTACTTC
clone_size: NA; j_call: TRBJ2-7; v_call: TRBV29-1; d_call: TRBD2; cdr3_aa: CSVRGTSYEQYF; cdr3_nt: TGCAGCGTCCGCGGGACTAGCTACGAGCAGTACTTC
clone_size: few; j_call: TRBJ1-1; v_call: TRBV30; d_call: NA; cdr3_aa: CAWSSIEDRPNTEAFF; cdr3_nt: TGTGCCTGGAGCTCCATCGAGGACAGACCGAACACTGAAGCTTTCTTT
clone_size: few; j_call: TRBJ1-1; v_call: TRBV4-2; d_call: NA; cdr3_aa: CASSQPPGQGMNTEAFF; cdr3_nt: TGTGCCAGCAGCCAGCCACCGGGGCAGGGGATGAACACTGAAGCTTTCTTT
clone_size: few; j_call: TRBJ2-7; v_call: TRBV23-1; d_call: NA; cdr3_aa: CASGPGRISEQYF; cdr3_nt: TGCGCCAGCGGGCCGGGGAGAATCAGCGAGCAGTACTTC
clone_size: few; j_call: TRBJ2-6; v_call: TRBV27; d_call: NA; cdr3_aa: CASSFSTGSTTGANVLTF; cdr3_nt: TGTGCCAGCAGTTTTAGTACGGGGTCTACCACTGGGGCCAACGTCCTGACTTTC
clone_size: few; j_call: TRBJ2-7; v_call: TRBV29-1; d_call: NA; cdr3_aa: CSVVLDRSSYEQYF; cdr3_nt: TGCAGCGTTGTCCTCGACCGTAGCTCCTACGAGCAGTACTTC
clone_size: NA; j_call: TRBJ1-2; v_call: TRBV2; d_call: NA; cdr3_aa: CASSSRVWDYGYTF; cdr3_nt: TGTGCCAGCAGTAGCAGGGTCTGGGACTATGGCTACACCTTC
clone_size: few; j_call: TRBJ2-5; v_call: TRBV5-6; d_call: NA; cdr3_aa: CASSLSARNQETQYF; cdr3_nt: TGTGCCAGCAGCTTGTCGGCCAGGAACCAAGAGACCCAGTACTTC
clone_size: NA; j_call: TRBJ2-7; v_call: TRBV5-4; d_call: TRBD2; cdr3_aa: CASSLVGSGSSYEQYF; cdr3_nt: TGTGCCAGCAGCTTGGTGGGTAGCGGGAGCTCCTACGAGCAGTACTTC
clone_size: few; j_call: TRBJ2-3; v_call: TRBV11-2; d_call: TRBD2; cdr3_aa: CASSLLAGGPPDTQYF; cdr3_nt: TGTGCCAGCAGCTTACTAGCGGGAGGGCCTCCAGATACGCAGTATTTT
clone_size: NA; j_call: TRBJ2-7; v_call: TRBV30; d_call: TRBD2; cdr3_aa: CAWNGLAGVPYEQYF; cdr3_nt: TGTGCCTGGAACGGACTAGCGGGAGTACCCTACGAGCAGTACTTC
clone_size: few; j_call: TRBJ2-5; v_call: TRBV18; d_call: TRBD2; cdr3_aa: CASSPLREGGETQYF; cdr3_nt: TGTGCCAGCTCACCATTGCGGGAGGGCGGAGAGACCCAGTACTTC
clone_size: few; j_call: TRBJ1-2; v_call: TRBV4-1; d_call: TRBD1; cdr3_aa: CASSLTGGGYGYTF; cdr3_nt: TGCGCCAGCAGCCTAACAGGGGGCGGCTATGGCTACACCTTC
clone_size: NA; j_call: TRBJ2-1; v_call: TRBV11-2; d_call: TRBD2; cdr3_aa: CASSLAGGPPEQFF; cdr3_nt: TGTGCCAGCAGCTTAGCGGGAGGGCCTCCTGAGCAGTTCTTC
clone_size: few; j_call: TRBJ1-2; v_call: TRBV29-1; d_call: NA; cdr3_aa: CSVEGQGYGYTF; cdr3_nt: TGCAGCGTTGAAGGGCAGGGCTATGGCTACACCTTC
clone_size: NA; j_call: TRBJ2-1; v_call: TRBV6-1; d_call: NA; cdr3_aa: CASLPGISYNEQFF; cdr3_nt: TGTGCCAGCTTACCCGGGATCTCCTACAATGAGCAGTTCTTC
clone_size: NA; j_call: TRBJ2-1; v_call: TRBV2; d_call: NA; cdr3_aa: CASSLGLPEEFF; cdr3_nt: TGTGCCAGCAGCCTGGGACTCCCGGAGGAGTTCTTC
clone_size: few; j_call: TRBJ2-5; v_call: TRBV11-2; d_call: TRBD2; cdr3_aa: CASIAGVLQETQYF; cdr3_nt: TGTGCCAGCATAGCGGGAGTACTCCAAGAGACCCAGTACTTC
clone_size: NA; j_call: TRBJ1-2; v_call: TRBV20-1; d_call: NA; cdr3_aa: CSASDGAF; cdr3_nt: TGCAGTGCTAGCGACGGGGCCTTC
clone_size: NA; j_call: TRBJ2-2; v_call: TRBV10-3; d_call: TRBD1; cdr3_aa: CATRTGGYTGELFF; cdr3_nt: TGTGCCACACGGACAGGGGGTTACACCGGGGAGCTGTTTTTT